This TCR beta chain was identified in a study of cytomegalovirus exposure and HLA in healthy donors. Study results and limitations: In vitro, a few CMV-associated chains proved specific for CMV antigens. TCR beta chains numbering under 200 were designated cytomegalovirus-associated. With later analysis, a missense DCLRE1C variant became linked to TCR beta V- and J-gene trimming.

This clone was counted once. Its specificity is unknown. This CDR3 has 15 amino acids. V was cut by 0 bases and J by 0 bases, with 8 bases left in between. Germline CDR1 and CDR2: SGHDN and FVKESK. Researchers ran the PCR with 60 Vbeta and 13 Jbeta primers. Generated by immunoSEQ multiplex PCR, the TCRdb table keeps only in-frame clones and is missing some. Of some 170,000 clones listed, over 70% are singletons. This clonotype originated in a man between 18 and 35 years old in good health and CMV-seropositive. The sample taken for sequencing was PBMCs. This rearrangement joins TRBV14 to TRBJ1-2, with D unresolved. The CDR3 is CASSQDLKPNYGYTF. CDR3 sequence (DNA): TGTGCCAGCAGCCAAGATTTAAAGCCTAACTATGGCTACACCTTC.